Listed here are 30 T cell receptor beta chains from one sample, sequenced in a study of neurological immune-mediated disorders. TCRdb independently ran MiXCR on the 5' RACE reads; one entry per CDR3 protein. The table records about 55,000 distinct CDR3 sequences, less than 25% of them present only once. Time point noted: technical triplicate 2. Sequencing was performed on PBMCs. The receptor set was obtained from a man in his 60s with HTLV-1-associated myelopathy (HAM/TSP).

This clonotype was counted ten times or more. This rearrangement joins TRBV20-1 to TRBJ2-3; D ambiguous. Germline lookup yields CDR1 DFQATT and CDR2 SNEGSKA (reference sequence). The V gene lost 4 bases and the J gene lost 1 base, with 9 bases spanning the gap. The CDR3 loop spans 13 amino acids. The CDR3 nucleotides read TGCAGTGCTATCAAAGGCGGCACAGATACGCAGTATTTT. It specifies CSAIKGGTDTQYF.

This clonotype was found many times. The CDR3 spells CASSLPFGSNTGELFF. The CDR3 nucleotides are TGCGCCAGCAGCTTACCTTTCGGTTCGAACACCGGGGAGCTGTTTTTT. The V and J genes are TRBV5-1 and TRBJ2-2; D is undetermined. The CDR3 sequence is 16 residues long. Germline CDR1 is SGHRS and CDR2 is YFSETQ. The V gene lost 2 bases and the J gene lost 0 bases, with 11 bases spanning the gap. The full variable domain, rest sourced from reference TRBV5-1 and TRBJ2-2, is KAGVTQTPRYLIKTRGQQVTLSCSPISGHRSVSWYQQTPGQGLQFLFEYFSETQRNKGNFPGRFSGRQFSNSRSEMNVSTLELGDSALYLCASSLPFGSNTGELFFGEGSRLTVL.

The rearrangement links TRBV12-3 or TRBV12-4 to TRBJ1-6; D is ambiguous. Trimming took off 1 base at V and 5 bases at J, with 6 bases between the two ends. This CDR3 comprises 14 residues. The chain's CDR3 is CASSLGWNNSPLHF. The CDR3 bases are TGTGCCAGCAGTTTAGGGTGGAATAATTCACCCCTCCACTTT.

The J gene is TRBJ2-1, the V gene TRBV9; 8 bases map to TRBD2. Germline values: CDR1 SGDLS, CDR2 YYNGEE. The ends lost 0 bases at V and 7 bases at J; junction bases unmatched: 9. CDR3 length equals 16 residues. The CDR3 reads CASSVAPTGTSNEQFF. The CDR3 DNA reads TGTGCCAGCAGCGTAGCTCCGACCGGGACTAGTAATGAGCAGTTCTTC.

This clonotype came up many times. The chain combines TRBV12-3 or TRBV12-4 with TRBJ2-1; 8 positions match TRBD2. With 2 bases clipped from V and 3 bases from J, the junction kept 6 bases outside the gene matches. The length of the CDR3 is 16 residues. The CDR3 protein is CASSLSGGRNYNEQFF. The CDR3 bases are TGTGCCAGCAGTTTATCTGGCGGGAGGAACTACAATGAGCAGTTCTTC.

This chain's CDR3 is CASSQASGISDTQYF. CDR3 DNA sequence: TGCGCCAGCAGCCAGGCTAGCGGGATCTCAGATACGCAGTATTTT. V usage is TRBV5-1 and J usage is TRBJ2-3; 9 nucleotides agree with TRBD2. Germline V gives CDR1 SGHRS, CDR2 YFSETQ. The V segment lost 4 bases and the J segment 4 bases; nucleotides outside the gene matches: 7. The CDR3 runs 15 residues.

This clonotype was found many times. V and J are TRBV7-9 and TRBJ2-7; D not resolved. With 4 bases removed from V and 4 bases from J, the gap between germline ends came to 20 bases. This CDR3 has 16 residues. Germline V gene sequence: CDR1 SEHNR, CDR2 FQNEAQ (reference sequence). The CDR3 DNA reads TGTGCCAGCAGCTCAACATACAAGGACGCCCTTTACGAGCAGTACTTC. Its translation: CASSSTYKDALYEQYF.

In this sample, this clonotype turned up many times. The rearrangement joins TRBV4-1 to TRBJ2-3, with a possible D match to TRBD2 (5 bases). The CDR3 runs to 17 residues. From germline, CDR1 is MGHRA and CDR2 YSYEKL. Trimming took 4 bases from V and 3 from J, leaving 20 bases between them. The CDR3 loop is CASSLSRGTLATDTQYF. The CDR3 DNA follows: TGCGCCAGCAGCCTCTCCCGGGGTACTTTAGCGACAGATACGCAGTATTTT.

The table lists this clonotype with many counts. This chain connects TRBV20-1 to TRBJ2-7; 10 bases fit TRBD1. Germline CDR1 and CDR2: DFQATT and SNEGSKA (reference sequence). V lost 3 bases and J lost 4; bases outside the gene matches: 15. This CDR3 region has 17 residues. The CDR3 coding sequence is TGCAGTGCTAGCTCGGAGGGACAGGGGCTTCCCGAATACGAGCAGTACTTC. Encoded protein: CSASSEGQGLPEYEQYF.

The genes are TRBV3-1 and TRBJ1-2; maybe TRBD1 (6 bases). Trimming left V 5 bases short and J 6 bases short, with 10 bases between. The CDR3 loop spans 12 amino acids. From germline, CDR1 is LGHDT and CDR2 YNNKEL (reference sequence). CDR3 region: CASSDPGDGYTF. Written as DNA, the CDR3 is TGTGCCAGCAGCGACCCAGGGGATGGCTACACCTTC.

This clonotype was seen repeatedly, ten times or more. V and J are TRBV20-1 and TRBJ2-5; possibly TRBD1 or TRBD2 for D (5 bases each). The CDR3 loop spans 14 amino acids. Trimming took 1 base from V and 4 from J, leaving 13 bases between them. Germline assignment: CDR1 DFQATT and CDR2 SNEGSKA (reference sequence). The CDR3 DNA reads as TGCAGTGCTAGAGGACGAGGGGCTGGAGAGACCCAGTACTTC. It yields the protein CSARGRGAGETQYF.

The table lists this clonotype with many counts. The V gene is TRBV20-1, the J gene TRBJ1-1; perhaps TRBD1 as D (5 bases). The CDR3 is 14 amino acids. V was trimmed by 5 bases and J by 8 bases, leaving 21 bases between them. Germline lookup yields CDR1 DFQATT and CDR2 SNEGSKA (reference sequence). Written as DNA, the CDR3 is TGCAGTGCTTTCTCCCCAGGGACGCCATCAGAAGCTTTCTTT. Translation gives CSAFSPGTPSEAFF.

This clonotype was recorded at least ten times. The chain links TRBV7-8 to TRBJ1-1; weak D call: TRBD1 (5 bases). Germline V gene lookup returns CDR1 SGHVS and CDR2 FQNEAQ. Trimming took 5 bases from V and 7 from J, leaving 17 bases between them. CDR3 length: 14 amino acids. The chain's CDR3 is CASSPGAGLGEAFF. DNA of the CDR3: TGTGCCAGCAGCCCCGGGGCGGGGTTAGGTGAAGCTTTCTTT.

This clonotype was seen once. The rearrangement uses TRBV15 and TRBJ1-1; the match to TRBD1 covers 8 bases. The germline CDR1 and CDR2 sequences are LNHNV and YYDKDF (reference sequence). Trimming took 3 bases from V and 6 from J; bases not matched to a gene: 9. This CDR3 comprises 15 residues. The CDR3 protein is CATSSGQGALAEAFF. The CDR3 DNA reads TGTGCCACCAGCAGCGGACAGGGCGCGCTAGCTGAAGCTTTCTTT.

For this clonotype: As the CDR3 is not closed by the conserved phenylalanine or tryptophan, this likely results from a read error. No DNA is shown, since the ends of the CDR3 on it are uncertain; the CDR3 is the one TCRdb lists. This rearrangement joins TRBV6-5 to TRBJ2-3. Germline-derived CDR1 and CDR2 are MNHEY and SVGAGI. Ends included, the CDR3 has 13 residues. The CDR3 region is CASSNSLTDTQNL.

This clonotype was seen at least ten times. A much larger clone sits a single nucleotide away, making a read error possible. The V gene is TRBV29-1, the J gene TRBJ1-2; D gene uncertain. Germline V gives CDR1 SQVTM, CDR2 ANQGSEA. CDR3 length: 9 amino acids. Trimming took off 4 bases at V and 6 bases at J, with 3 bases between the two ends. This CDR3 reads CSVVDGYTF. The CDR3 nucleotides are TGCAGCGTTGTGGATGGCTACACCTTC.

This clonotype was seen many times. The V gene is TRBV29-1, the J gene TRBJ1-1; 7 nucleotides match TRBD1. Unmatched junction bases numbered 10, after V lost 7 bases and J lost 5 bases. The V gene's germline CDR1 is SQVTM and CDR2 ANQGSEA. The CDR3 has 13 amino acids. The CDR3 is CSANDRVRTEAFF. DNA for the CDR3: TGCAGCGCTAACGACAGGGTGCGAACTGAAGCTTTCTTT. Drawing the rest from reference TRBV29-1 and TRBJ1-1, the complete variable domain is SAVISQKPSRDICQRGTSLTIQCQVDSQVTMMFWYRQQPGQSLTLIATANQGSEATYESGFVIDKFPISRPNLTFSTLTVSNMSPEDSSIYLCSANDRVRTEAFFGQGTRLTVV.

This clonotype was found many times. The chain uses TRBV12-3 or TRBV12-4 and TRBJ1-5, with 8 bases aligning to TRBD1. V lost 5 bases and J lost 7; bases outside the gene matches: 4. The CDR3 extends over 13 amino acids. CDR3 sequence reads: CASSPGTGQPQHF. The DNA for the CDR3 is TGTGCCAGCAGTCCCGGGACAGGACAGCCCCAGCATTTT.

This clonotype was counted between two and nine times. The chain carries TRBV10-3 and TRBJ2-1, with TRBD1 as a possible D gene (6 bases). Germline V gene sequence: CDR1 ENHRY, CDR2 SYGVKD. The CDR3 sequence is 14 residues long. V was pared by 5 bases and J by 7 bases, with 15 bases between. The CDR3 loop is CAISLNRVQNEQFF. The DNA for the CDR3 is TGTGCCATCAGTCTCAACAGGGTTCAGAATGAGCAGTTCTTC.

At least ten counts were recorded for this clonotype. Germline is not matched at one junction end, which may reflect a read error. This CDR3 reads CASSLSTGANYGYTF. CDR3 nucleotides: TGCGCCAGCAGCTTGTCAACAGGGGCTAATTATGGCTACACCTTC. The chain combines TRBV5-1 with TRBJ1-2; 7 nucleotides match TRBD1. The CDR3 extends over 15 amino acids. The germline V gene encodes CDR1 SGHRS and CDR2 YFSETQ.

At least ten counts were recorded for this clonotype. The J gene is TRBJ2-2, the V gene TRBV5-8; 9 bases fit TRBD2. CDR3 length equals 14 residues. Germline V gene lookup returns CDR1 SGHTS and CDR2 YDEGEE. V shed 4 bases and J 4 bases; nucleotides not matched to a gene: 2. In DNA, the CDR3 is TGTGCCAGCAGCCGGGGACTAGCCACCGGGGAGCTGTTTTTT. Residues: CASSRGLATGELFF.

The J gene is TRBJ1-1, the V gene TRBV7-2, with D unclear. Per germline, CDR1 SGHTA and CDR2 FQGNSA. The CDR3 spans 12 residues. Trimming left V 3 bases short and J 3 bases short, with 5 bases between. The CDR3 spells CASSFADTEAFF. The CDR3 coding sequence is TGTGCCAGCAGCTTTGCGGACACTGAAGCTTTCTTT.

This clonotype has a count of ten or more. The chain joins TRBV6-6 to TRBJ1-1; 9 positions agree with TRBD1. The CDR3 runs to 14 residues. V shed 6 bases, J shed 5 bases, and the junction held 7 bases outside the gene matches. Germline V CDR1 and CDR2: MNHNY, SVGAGI (reference sequence). CDR3 loop: CASSSTGGRTEAFF. DNA of the CDR3: TGTGCCAGCAGCTCAACAGGGGGCCGGACTGAAGCTTTCTTT.

This clonotype was seen ten or more times. This chain uses TRBV20-1 with TRBJ2-1; no definite D call. CDR3 size: 11 residues. The germline CDR1 and CDR2 sequences are DFQATT and SNEGSKA (reference sequence). Trimming removed 3 bases at V and 10 bases at J, with 10 bases between. The CDR3 DNA reads as TGCAGTGCTAGCTGGGATCCGGAGCAGTTCTTC. As protein: CSASWDPEQFF.

At least ten counts were recorded for this clonotype. V is TRBV7-2 and J is TRBJ2-1, with 9 nucleotides matching TRBD1. J lost 6 bases, V lost 5 bases, and 11 bases had no gene match. The V gene's germline CDR1 is SGHTA and CDR2 FQGNSA. This CDR3 has 16 residues. In DNA, the CDR3 is TGTGCCAGCAGCAAGCCCCCGGGACAGGGAGCCAATGAGCAGTTCTTC. Translated, it gives CASSKPPGQGANEQFF.

This clonotype was seen only a few times. V usage is TRBV7-9 and J usage is TRBJ1-1; no definite D call. The CDR3 is made up of 14 amino acids. CDR1 and CDR2 from the germline V gene are SEHNR and FQNEAQ (reference sequence). CDR3 nucleotides: TGTTTCAGCAGCGCGCAGGCTGCCGGCACTGAAGCTTTCTTT. Protein product: CFSSAQAAGTEAFF.

The chain carries TRBV20-1 and TRBJ2-7; D may correspond to TRBD1 or TRBD2 (5 bases each). The CDR3 loop spans 12 amino acids. Trimming removed 6 bases from V and 5 bases from J, with 14 bases in between. Germline CDR1 and CDR2: DFQATT and SNEGSKA (reference sequence). The CDR3 DNA is TGCAGTGCCATGGGGGTGGCCAACGAGCAGTACTTC. As protein: CSAMGVANEQYF.

This chain uses TRBV12-3 or TRBV12-4 with TRBJ2-6; no clear D. V lost 6 bases to trimming and J lost 0 bases, with 6 bases between them. The CDR3 is 14 amino acids. The CDR3 loop is CASRATSGANVLTF. CDR3 sequence (DNA): TGTGCCAGCAGGGCTACCTCTGGGGCCAACGTCCTGACTTTC.

This clonotype was recorded many times. The rearrangement uses TRBV7-8 and TRBJ2-3; the match to TRBD2 covers 8 bases. Trimming at V came to 2 bases and at J to 4 bases, leaving 11 bases not matched to a gene. The germline gives CDR1 SGHVS, CDR2 FQNEAQ. The CDR3 is 17 residues long. Here the CDR3 reads CASSLIPSGGRADTQYF. The CDR3 coding sequence is TGTGCCAGCAGCTTAATTCCCTCGGGAGGGAGGGCAGATACGCAGTATTTT.

This clonotype was detected ten times or more. This sequence joins TRBV5-1 and TRBJ2-3, with 15 bases aligning to TRBD2. This CDR3 is built from 18 residues. V shed 3 bases and J 5 bases; nucleotides not matched to a gene: 10. CDR1 and CDR2 from the germline V gene are SGHRS and YFSETQ. In DNA, the CDR3 is TGCGCCAGCAGCTCTCCAGTGGGACTAGCGGGAGGTGGAGATACGCAGTATTTT. It codes for CASSSPVGLAGGGDTQYF.